The T cell receptor beta chain under discussion was sequenced for a study of cytomegalovirus exposure and HLA in healthy donors (TCRdb year 2017). A note on the overall study: The 650 to 800 repertoires of the first cohort and the roughly 120 validation repertoires were produced on the same platform, according to a later analysis. The study aimed to test whether cataloging public T cell receptors could reveal signatures of past pathogen exposure. In addition to the first cohort of several hundred subjects, a separate validation cohort of 120 different subjects was used. To predict cytomegalovirus infection status, the study combined high-throughput TCR immunosequencing, statistical association of individual TCRs with disease status, and machine learning. Findings and caveats that apply to the study as a whole: The classifier was reported to diagnose cytomegalovirus status with high specificity and sensitivity in both the original cohort and the validation cohort. The validation cohort had no HLA typing available for a later analysis, so co-occurrence within that cohort was assessed over all 120 or so repertoires. The study listed approximately 160 TCR beta chains as associated with cytomegalovirus. In vitro tests confirmed that a few of the cytomegalovirus-associated TCR beta chains recognize cytomegalovirus antigens. Across donors, most TCR sequences were observed very rarely, whereas some public TCRs were present in many individuals. It was suggested by the authors that the approach could potentially be generalized to other disease states and immunological phenotypes. A later analysis found that TCRs clustered in the first cohort also tended to co-occur in the 120 validation repertoires, with more than 90% of cluster scores above 0.

A remark on this clone: No antigen is known for it. It has no much larger one-base neighbor in the sample; base qualities were not kept.

Separate from the roughly 650-subject first cohort, the validation cohort of 120 subjects was the group to which the donors belonged. Cut back by 4 bases and 2 bases, the V and J ends lie 8 bases apart. The CDR3 numbers 13 residues from cysteine through phenylalanine. The CDR3 DNA has 39 bases and is translated from base 1. CDR1 SGHTA and CDR2 FQGNSA were looked up in the germline V gene. Receptors were amplified or captured by the immunoSEQ multiplex PCR assay. As for the authors' bioinformatics: To diagnose cytomegalovirus status from the catalog of TCR beta chain sequences, a statistical classification framework was built. TCRdb's version of the immuneACCESS table is confined to in-frame rearrangements and falls short of the full clone set. An unresolved V gene accounts for under half of the shortfall where checked; the remainder is of unknown origin. V and J calls and clone size are copied from that table; D and trimming were computed from the DNA. The sample profile shows over 150,000 clones; 91% of them were found once. The ten largest clones represent around 3% of the sample.

This sequence was found in a woman aged 18-30 years in good health and CMV-seropositive. The chain employs TRBV7-2 and TRBJ1-1, with the D segment identity uncertain. Sequenced material: PBMCs. The CDR3 region has the sequence CASSYAHNTEAFF. The sequenced DNA is TGTGCCAGCAGCTACGCACACAACACTGAAGCTTTCTTT.